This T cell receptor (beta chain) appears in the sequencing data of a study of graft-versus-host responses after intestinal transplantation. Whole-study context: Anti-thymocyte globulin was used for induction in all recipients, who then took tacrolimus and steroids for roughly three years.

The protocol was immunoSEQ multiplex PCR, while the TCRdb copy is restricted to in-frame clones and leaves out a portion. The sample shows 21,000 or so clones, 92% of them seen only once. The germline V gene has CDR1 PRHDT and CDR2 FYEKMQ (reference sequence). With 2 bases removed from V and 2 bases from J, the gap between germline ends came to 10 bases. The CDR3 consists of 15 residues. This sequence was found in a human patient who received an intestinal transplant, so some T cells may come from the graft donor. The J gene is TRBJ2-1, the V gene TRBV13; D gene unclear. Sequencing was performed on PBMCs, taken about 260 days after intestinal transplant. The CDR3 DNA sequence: TGTGCCAGCAGCTTAAGGTCGAATCCCTACAATGAGCAGTTCTTC. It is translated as CASSLRSNPYNEQFF.